The 27 T cell receptor beta chains reported below all come from one sample, sequenced in a study of blood T cells in healthy people across ages. A second roughly 7 to 11 cycle PCR used barcoded and J-beta primers. One entry per CDR3 protein results from TCRdb running MiXCR on the 5' RACE reads. There are about 590,000 distinct CDR3 sequences in the sample; 25% to 30% occur only once, and about a sixth lies in the top ten. Sequencing was performed on blood. The receptors derive from a woman older than 75 in good health.

The chain carries TRBV28 and TRBJ2-3; D is unclear. This CDR3 has 14 residues. The V end was cut by 6 bases, the J end by 11 bases, with 21 bases between. Germline V CDR1 and CDR2: MDHEN, SYDVKM. The CDR3 reads CASRDRVSRVGQYF. CDR3 DNA: TGTGCCAGCAGAGACCGGGTTAGTAGGGTCGGGCAGTATTTT.

This clonotype was recorded many times. J is TRBJ2-1 and V is TRBV15; tentative D call: TRBD2 (6 bases). Trimming took off 1 base at V and 1 base at J, with 20 bases between the two ends. The CDR3 is made up of 19 amino acids. CDR1 is LNHNV, CDR2 YYDKDF, per germline (reference sequence). The chain's CDR3 is CATSRAGVGVVRSYNEQFF. The CDR3 DNA is TGTGCCACCAGCAGAGCGGGGGTAGGAGTAGTTAGGTCCTACAATGAGCAGTTCTTC.

This clonotype was seen many times. J is TRBJ2-7 and V is TRBV20-1, with a weak D call TRBD2 (5 bases). The V gene lost 0 bases and the J gene lost 7 bases, with 13 bases spanning the gap. In germline, CDR1 is DFQATT, CDR2 SNEGSKA (reference sequence). CDR3 length: 13 amino acids. The DNA of the CDR3 is TGCAGTGCTAGAGATCTGAGGGCCCGGGAGCAGTACTTC. Encoded protein: CSARDLRAREQYF.

V usage is TRBV7-8 and J usage is TRBJ2-2; 12 bases match TRBD1. V was clipped by 4 bases and J by 7 bases; unmatched bases: 4. In germline, CDR1 is SGHVS, CDR2 FQNEAQ. The CDR3 extends over 15 amino acids. As DNA, the CDR3 is TGTGCCAGCAGCTCGGGGACAGGGGGCGGCGGGGAGCTGTTTTTT. Translation: CASSSGTGGGGELFF.

This chain connects TRBV7-9 to TRBJ1-2; D might be TRBD1 (5 bases). V was shortened by 1 base and J by 8 bases, with 11 bases between the two germline ends. This CDR3 has 13 amino acids. CDR1 and CDR2 from the germline V gene are SEHNR and FQNEAQ (reference sequence). CDR3 region: CASSLETREGYTF. As DNA, the CDR3 is TGTGCCAGCAGCTTAGAGACCAGGGAAGGCTACACCTTC.

Points on this clonotype: The junction differs from germline at one of its ends, possibly a read error. The chain has TRBV15 and TRBJ1-1; TRBD1 aligns across 8 bases. The CDR3 runs 14 residues. The germline CDR1 and CDR2 sequences are LNHNV and YYDKDF (reference sequence). The CDR3 sequence: CATSRDQVGQEVFF. The CDR3 region has the DNA TGTGCCACCAGCAGAGATCAAGTGGGACAGGAAGTTTTCTTT.

At least ten counts were recorded for this clonotype. J is TRBJ2-1 and V is TRBV20-1, with D uncertain. This CDR3 has 12 amino acids. Per germline, CDR1 DFQATT and CDR2 SNEGSKA (reference sequence). V lost 4 bases, J lost 12 bases, and 16 bases lay in between. CDR3: CSANRQDSVQFF. The CDR3 nucleotides are TGCAGTGCTAACCGGCAGGATTCGGTGCAGTTCTTC.

This clonotype was found many times. A read error is possible here, since a much larger clone lies one base away. The chain couples TRBV6-6 to TRBJ2-5, with a weak D call TRBD1 (6 bases). Germline V gives CDR1 MNHNY, CDR2 SVGAGI (reference sequence). Trimming removed 2 bases at V and 11 bases at J, with 18 bases between. This CDR3 is 14 amino acids long. As DNA, the CDR3 is TGTGCCAGCAGTTACGCAGGGACATACAATGAGCAGTACTTC. It is translated as CASSYAGTYNEQYF.

To note about this clonotype: A much larger clonotype is one base distant, so this may be a read error. The chain employs TRBV6-5 and TRBJ2-7, with TRBD1 matching over 7 bases. The germline V gene encodes CDR1 MNHEY and CDR2 SVGAGI. The length of the CDR3 is 13 residues. Trimming removed 3 bases from V and 3 bases from J; junction bases left unmatched: 2. This CDR3 is CASSYDRVYEQYF. Here the CDR3 DNA reads TGTGCCAGCAGTTATGACAGGGTCTACGAGCAGTACTTC.

This clonotype was detected a few times. The rearrangement joins TRBV3-1 to TRBJ2-1; 10 bases match TRBD2. Germline V CDR1 and CDR2: LGHDT, YNNKEL (reference sequence). This CDR3 contains 17 residues. With V trimmed by 2 bases and J by 9 bases, 13 bases remained unmatched. The CDR3 region is CASSQCSSGRPYGEQFF. The DNA for the CDR3 is TGTGCCAGCAGCCAATGCAGTAGCGGGAGGCCGTACGGTGAGCAGTTCTTC.

This clonotype was counted between two and nine times. The chain couples TRBV7-8 to TRBJ2-5; tentatively, D is TRBD2 (6 bases). Germline values: CDR1 SGHVS, CDR2 FQNEAQ. Between the trimmed V and J ends, which lost 8 bases and 11 bases, there was a span of 15 bases. The length of the CDR3 is 11 residues. The CDR3 bases are TGTGCCAGCGGGGGGTACGATGAGCAGTACTTC. Amino acid sequence: CASGGYDEQYF.

The chain has TRBV20-1 and TRBJ2-7; D unresolved. The germline CDR1 and CDR2 sequences are DFQATT and SNEGSKA (reference sequence). The CDR3 spans 13 residues. The germline V and J ends were trimmed by 1 base and 3 bases, with 10 bases remaining between them. The CDR3 bases are TGCAGTGCTAGAGGTCTCAGATACTACGAGCAGTACTTC. Its protein product is CSARGLRYYEQYF.

This clonotype was picked up a small number of times. This rearrangement joins TRBV20-1 to TRBJ2-1; 9 nucleotides agree with TRBD2. J lost 7 bases, V lost 2 bases, and 9 bases had no gene match. The CDR3 has 15 amino acids. CDR1 is DFQATT, CDR2 SNEGSKA, per germline (reference sequence). Here the CDR3 reads CSARPIAGVLNEQFF. As DNA, the CDR3 is TGCAGTGCTAGACCTATAGCGGGAGTTTTGAATGAGCAGTTCTTC.

The rearrangement uses TRBV20-1 and TRBJ2-5, with no clear D. The end of the DNA fits TRBJ2-7 better, so the J call may be wrong. CDR1 is DFQATT, CDR2 SNEGSKA, per germline (reference sequence). The CDR3 sequence is 13 residues long. CDR3 nucleotide sequence: TGCAGTGCTAGAGACCCCCCCGGCTACGAGCAGTACTTC. Protein: CSARDPPGYEQYF.

This clonotype has a handful of counts. CDR3 DNA sequence: TGTGCCAGCAGCCCCCGACAGAGAGGGGAAGCTTTCTTT. It codes for CASSPRQRGEAFF. V and J are TRBV7-2 and TRBJ1-1; D possibly corresponds to TRBD1 (5 bases). The CDR3 is made up of 13 amino acids. V gave up 5 bases and J gave up 8 bases, with 15 bases separating them. Per germline, CDR1 SGHTA and CDR2 FQGNSA.

Remarks on this clonotype: This clone may be a read error of a much larger clone one base away. V and J are TRBV4-3 and TRBJ2-1; D might be TRBD2 (5 bases). The length of the CDR3 is 14 residues. CDR1 is LGHNA and CDR2 is YSLEER in the germline V gene. Trimming left V 4 bases short and J 12 bases short, with 19 bases between. CDR3 in amino acids: CASSRGALGQPQFF. CDR3 bases: TGCGCCAGCAGCCGGGGAGCCTTAGGTCAGCCGCAGTTCTTC.

This clonotype was counted many times. The chain couples TRBV7-2 to TRBJ2-3; D is perhaps TRBD2 (7 bases). Trimming pared 5 bases from V and 1 base from J, leaving 16 bases between. The CDR3 is 16 amino acids. Germline assignment: CDR1 SGHTA and CDR2 FQGNSA. The DNA of the CDR3 is TGTGCCAGCAGCGCTACTGGGCGGGGGCGCACAGATACGCAGTATTTT. Protein sequence: CASSATGRGRTDTQYF.

In this sample, this clonotype turned up many times. The chain employs TRBV7-2 and TRBJ2-1; D is ambiguous. CDR3 length equals 15 residues. The V and J ends lost 3 bases and 1 base respectively, with 10 bases between them. Germline loops: CDR1 SGHTA, CDR2 FQGNSA. The CDR3 DNA follows: TGTGCCAGCAGCTTTCTAGGGCTATCCTACAATGAGCAGTTCTTC. Translation gives CASSFLGLSYNEQFF. Together with reference TRBV7-2 and TRBJ2-1, the CDR3 gives the full variable domain: GAGVSQSPSNKVTEKGKDVELRCDPISGHTALYWYRQSLGQGLEFLIYFQGNSAPDKSGLPSDRFSAERTGGSVSTLTIQRTQQEDSAVYLCASSFLGLSYNEQFFGPGTRLTVL.

This clonotype was counted at least ten times. V is TRBV5-1 and J is TRBJ2-5; 14 positions agree with TRBD2. This CDR3 comprises 15 residues. Unmatched junction bases numbered 1, after V lost 1 base and J lost 5 bases. Germline V lookup: CDR1 SGHRS, CDR2 YFSETQ. CDR3 amino acids: CASSLRTSGGETQYF. The DNA for the CDR3 is TGCGCCAGCAGCTTGCGGACTAGCGGGGGGGAGACCCAGTACTTC.

To note about this clonotype: Compared with germline, one end of the junction differs, possibly owing to a read error. The chain carries TRBV6-1 and TRBJ1-3; D possibly corresponds to TRBD1 (5 bases). Germline lookup yields CDR1 MNHNS and CDR2 SASEGT. The CDR3 is 14 residues long. CDR3 residues: CAGSDGGSGNTIYF. The CDR3 region has the DNA TGTGCCGGCAGTGATGGGGGTTCTGGAAACACCATATATTTT.

This clonotype has ten or more counts. The V gene is TRBV4-1, the J gene TRBJ2-5, with TRBD2 matching 16 bases. The CDR3 runs to 20 residues. Unmatched junction bases numbered 15, after V lost 3 bases and J lost 5 bases. CDR1 and CDR2 (germline): MGHRA, YSYEKL. The CDR3 DNA is TGCGCCAGCAGCCAGATTATCCCGGGACTAGCGGGGGGGCCGCGTGAGACCCAGTACTTC. This translates into CASSQIIPGLAGGPRETQYF.

In regard to this clonotype: This sequence may be a read error, since a much larger clone differs from it by one base. The rearrangement links TRBV20-1 to TRBJ2-4, with no clear D. Per the germline V gene, CDR1 is DFQATT and CDR2 is SNEGSKA (reference sequence). The CDR3 is 15 residues long. The V and J ends lost 3 bases and 2 bases respectively, with 14 bases between them. The DNA for the CDR3 is TGCAGTGCTAGCGGGTCAGCTATAACCAAAAACATTCAGTACTTC. Amino acid sequence: CSASGSAITKNIQYF.

Of note for this clonotype: Relative to the germline gene, one junction end is altered; a read error may explain this. V gene TRBV7-9 combines with J gene TRBJ1-2; D remains unclear. The CDR3 contains 11 residues. Per the germline V gene, CDR1 is SEHNR and CDR2 is FQNEAQ (reference sequence). In DNA form, the CDR3 reads TGTGCCGGCAGCCCCTCTTATGGCTACACCTTC. Encoded protein: CAGSPSYGYTF.

This clonotype has a count of ten or more. The chain is built from TRBV11-2 and TRBJ2-3; possibly TRBD2 for D (6 bases). Germline V gene data show CDR1 as SGHAT and CDR2 as FQNNGV. V lost 4 bases, J lost 3 bases, and 11 bases lay in between. There are 14 residues in the CDR3. The CDR3 DNA follows: TGTGCCAGCAGCTCCTGGGACTCAACAGATACGCAGTATTTT. Translated: CASSSWDSTDTQYF.

This clonotype was detected ten times or more. This rearrangement joins TRBV20-1 to TRBJ2-5; possibly TRBD2 for D (5 bases). Deletions cut 1 base from V and 1 base from J, with 13 bases between. The CDR3 is 15 residues long. Germline-derived CDR1 and CDR2 are DFQATT and SNEGSKA (reference sequence). For the CDR3, the DNA is TGCAGTGCTAGAGTCGAGCGGAACTTCCAAGAGACCCAGTACTTC. This encodes CSARVERNFQETQYF.

This chain joins TRBV30 and TRBJ2-4; no clear D gene. The last part of the DNA fits TRBJ2-7 better; the J call may be wrong. CDR3 size: 11 residues. Germline V gene lookup returns CDR1 GTSNPN and CDR2 SVGIG (reference sequence). This CDR3 is CAWRIAYEQYF. DNA for the CDR3: TGTGCCTGGAGAATAGCCTACGAGCAGTACTTC.

Comments on this clonotype: The CDR3 does not close with the conserved phenylalanine or tryptophan, likely indicating a read error. V usage is TRBV20-1 and J usage is TRBJ2-3; TRBD2 is a possible D gene (6 bases). The CDR3 has 15 residues. Trimming stripped 6 bases from V and 1 base from J, with 17 bases between. In germline, CDR1 is DFQATT, CDR2 SNEGSKA (reference sequence). The CDR3 DNA sequence: TGCAGTGCCGAGCGGCTAGCGCCTCGCACAGATACGCAGTATGGT. Its protein product is CSAERLAPRTDTQYG.